Given below is one T cell receptor beta chain in context. The data derive from a study of control samples from healthy donors and cancer patients. CDR1 and CDR2 (germline): MNHEY, SVGAGI. The V and J ends lost 8 bases and 9 bases respectively, with 21 bases between them. The CDR3 covers 14 residues. Only in-frame clones appear in the TCRdb table, and some are missing; sequencing was by immunoSEQ multiplex PCR. Counted here are 150,000 to 200,000 clones, about nine tenths occurring once; the ten biggest clones make up over 1.2%. The clonotype originates from a woman younger than 45 in good health. Material: blood. This chain links TRBV6-5 with TRBJ2-3, with a possible D match to TRBD2 (6 bases). The CDR3 DNA reads as TGTGCCAGCGGGGATCGGGAGCCCGTGGGGACGCAGTATTTT. Amino acid sequence: CASGDREPVGTQYF.